The 16 T cell receptor beta chains in this list originate from one sample, sequenced in a study of cytomegalovirus exposure and HLA in healthy donors. The PCR made use of 60 Vbeta and 13 Jbeta primers. Sequenced by immunoSEQ multiplex PCR; TCRdb stores in-frame clones only, minus some. The table lists around 100,000 clones, about 74% of them singletons. Sample: PBMCs. All receptors come from a female donor in good health and CMV-seropositive.

The V call is TRBV6-1, the J call TRBJ2-3; 12 bases line up with TRBD2. The V and J ends lost 4 bases and 6 bases, in that order; junction bases with no gene match: 14. This CDR3 spans 18 amino acids. The V gene's germline CDR1 is MNHNS and CDR2 SASEGT. The CDR3 DNA is TGTGCCAGCAGTGGACTAGCGGGGGTTCCCGTCATTGCGGATACGCAGTATTTT. It is translated as CASSGLAGVPVIADTQYF.

This clone was detected once. The genes are TRBV2 and TRBJ2-3; 8 positions agree with TRBD1. Germline values: CDR1 SNHLY, CDR2 FYNNEI. This CDR3 region has 16 residues. V lost 8 bases, J lost 0 bases, and 10 bases stayed unmatched. The CDR3 loop is CASAGQGASSTDTQYF. The CDR3 bases are TGTGCCAGCGCTGGACAGGGCGCCTCTAGCACAGATACGCAGTATTTT.

Only one count was recorded for this clone. The chain carries TRBV29-1 and TRBJ1-1; D may be TRBD1 (5 bases). The CDR3 consists of 13 residues. The ends were cut back, 1 base at V and 6 bases at J, with 12 bases in the middle. CDR1 and CDR2 from the germline V gene are SQVTM and ANQGSEA. DNA of the CDR3: TGCAGCGTTGAAGGTTACGTAGGGGCTGAAGCTTTCTTT. The encoded protein is CSVEGYVGAEAFF.

This CDR3 reads CASSTGGNEQFF. CDR3 in DNA: TGTGCCAGCAGCACGGGGGGGAATGAGCAGTTCTTC. The chain joins TRBV6-6 to TRBJ2-1; 8 bases are shared with TRBD2. The germline V gene has CDR1 MNHNY and CDR2 SVGAGI (reference sequence). The CDR3 runs to 12 residues. Trimming at V came to 6 bases and at J to 7 bases, leaving 2 bases not matched to a gene.

The chain is built from TRBV11-2 and TRBJ1-1, with D unresolved. Trimming pared 1 base from V and 5 bases from J, leaving 14 bases between. The CDR3 contains 15 residues. Looked up from germline, CDR1 is SGHAT and CDR2 is FQNNGV. CDR3 bases: TGTGCCAGCAGCTTAGGTTCTGGTTTCGGGACTGAAGCTTTCTTT. Encoded protein: CASSLGSGFGTEAFF.

The chain combines TRBV29-1 with TRBJ1-3; TRBD1 aligns across 7 bases. The CDR3 length is 15 residues. Germline V gives CDR1 SQVTM, CDR2 ANQGSEA. After removal of 0 bases from V and 4 bases from J, the junction contained 6 bases not matched to a gene. The CDR3 DNA sequence: TGCAGCGTTGAAGAACGGGCGGACAGGGGAAACACCATATATTTT. Translated, it gives CSVEERADRGNTIYF. Filled out from reference TRBV29-1 and TRBJ1-3, the complete variable domain reads SAVISQKPSRDICQRGTSLTIQCQVDSQVTMMFWYRQQPGQSLTLIATANQGSEATYESGFVIDKFPISRPNLTFSTLTVSNMSPEDSSIYLCSVEERADRGNTIYFGEGSWLTVV.

The chain links TRBV25-1 to TRBJ2-7, with TRBD2 matching 10 bases. Germline CDR1 reads MGHDK; CDR2 reads SYGVNS. Trimming took 6 bases from V and 7 from J; bases not matched to a gene: 6. The CDR3 consists of 13 residues. CDR3 amino acids: CASSQAGGREQYF. The DNA of the CDR3 is TGTGCCAGCAGCCAAGCGGGAGGGAGGGAGCAGTACTTC.

This clone was counted once. The rearrangement links TRBV4-3 to TRBJ2-1; maybe TRBD1 (5 bases). CDR1 and CDR2 (germline): LGHNA, YSLEER. The CDR3 totals 15 residues. Trimming stripped 2 bases from V and 5 bases from J, with 13 bases between. CDR3: CASSQLLNRNNEQFF. The CDR3 coding sequence is TGCGCCAGCAGCCAACTACTGAACAGGAACAATGAGCAGTTCTTC.

The chain couples TRBV19 to TRBJ1-5; unclear D gene. The germline gives CDR1 LNHDA, CDR2 SQIVND (reference sequence). The CDR3 is 14 residues long. V lost 4 bases and J lost 0, with 7 bases in between. The CDR3 loop reads CASSSTVSNQPQHF. The CDR3 DNA sequence: TGTGCCAGTAGTAGCACAGTTAGCAATCAGCCCCAGCATTTT.

This clone has only a few counts. This sample also contains other DNA sequences that code for the same CDR3. V is TRBV19 and J is TRBJ1-1, with a tentative D call TRBD1 (6 bases). The germline gives CDR1 LNHDA, CDR2 SQIVND (reference sequence). The CDR3 spans 14 residues. The ends were cut back, 1 base at V and 1 base at J, with 7 bases in the middle. The CDR3 bases are TGTGCCAGTAGTATAGGGACAGCGAACACTGAAGCTTTCTTT. This sequence encodes CASSIGTANTEAFF.

The chain has TRBV7-6 and TRBJ2-7; 9 bases align to TRBD2. Germline V gives CDR1 SGHVS, CDR2 FNYEAQ. The V segment lost 5 bases and the J segment 0 bases; nucleotides outside the gene matches: 8. This CDR3 has 16 amino acids. The CDR3 loop is CASSPGASGTSYEQYF. The CDR3 nucleotides read TGTGCCAGCAGCCCGGGGGCTAGCGGGACCTCCTACGAGCAGTACTTC.

This rearrangement joins TRBV7-8 to TRBJ2-5, with 8 bases fitting TRBD2. The CDR3 extends over 16 amino acids. V shed 1 base and J 4 bases; nucleotides not matched to a gene: 8. Germline V CDR1 and CDR2: SGHVS, FQNEAQ. CDR3 region: CASSLGGAGVGETQYF. The CDR3 DNA follows: TGTGCCAGCAGCTTAGGAGGAGCGGGAGTGGGAGAGACCCAGTACTTC.

This clone was seen more than once but under ten times. This chain links TRBV7-9 with TRBJ1-2; D might be TRBD1 (6 bases). CDR1 is SEHNR, CDR2 FQNEAQ, per germline (reference sequence). The V and J ends lost 1 base and 2 bases respectively, with 11 bases between them. The CDR3 is 15 amino acids. In DNA, the CDR3 is TGTGCCAGCAGCTTAGTGAACAGGGCAAACTATGGCTACACCTTC. Residues: CASSLVNRANYGYTF.

The V and J genes are TRBV5-1 and TRBJ2-7; possible D gene TRBD1, 5 bases. The CDR3 has 15 residues. V dropped 4 bases and J dropped 6 bases, with 20 bases sitting between them. CDR1 is SGHRS and CDR2 is YFSETQ in the germline V gene. The DNA for the CDR3 is TGCGCCAGCAGCCACGGTGGGGCCCTAGATTTCGAGCAGTACTTC. Its translation is CASSHGGALDFEQYF.

The rearrangement links TRBV5-1 to TRBJ2-1, with D possibly matching TRBD2 (6 bases). The germline gives CDR1 SGHRS, CDR2 YFSETQ. Trimming took 3 bases from V and 8 from J, leaving 9 bases between them. The CDR3 totals 12 residues. The CDR3 spells CASSWREDEQFF. The CDR3 DNA is TGCGCCAGCAGCTGGAGGGAGGATGAGCAGTTCTTC.

The genes are TRBV6-1 and TRBJ2-3; 8 bases map to TRBD2. The V gene's germline CDR1 is MNHNS and CDR2 SASEGT. The ends lost 6 bases at V and 0 bases at J; junction bases unmatched: 2. The CDR3 sequence is 14 residues long. CDR3 region: CASRASGSTDTQYF. DNA for the CDR3: TGTGCCAGCAGGGCTAGCGGGAGCACAGATACGCAGTATTTT.